The 26 T cell receptor beta chains below come from one sample, sequenced in a study of shared clonotypes between healthy human individuals. The assay was immunoSEQ multiplex PCR, and TCRdb's table has in-frame clones only and misses some. The sample gives 400,000 to 500,000 clones, roughly four fifths of which show up once; over 10% is in the top ten. The sequencing input was PBMCs. These receptors were obtained from a woman in her thirties or forties in good health. Some clones in this sample may be carry-over from other donors' samples.

The chain links TRBV5-1 to TRBJ2-1, with D tentatively TRBD2 (7 bases). With 2 bases removed from V and 9 bases from J, the gap between germline ends came to 18 bases. There are 15 residues in the CDR3. In germline, CDR1 is SGHRS, CDR2 YFSETQ. DNA of the CDR3: TGCGCCAGCAGCTTCCGGGACGGGGGGCAGGGTGAGCAGTTCTTC. Protein product: CASSFRDGGQGEQFF.

The V gene is TRBV15, the J gene TRBJ1-1; D remains unclear. V gave up 0 bases and J gave up 1 base, with 6 bases separating them. The length of the CDR3 is 14 residues. CDR1 is LNHNV and CDR2 is YYDKDF in the germline V gene (reference sequence). CDR3 nucleotides: TGTGCCACCAGCAGAGACTACACGAACACTGAAGCTTTCTTT. This encodes CATSRDYTNTEAFF.

The rearrangement joins TRBV7-2 to TRBJ2-3; unclear D gene. The CDR3 consists of 14 residues. Trimming pared 2 bases from V and 1 base from J, leaving 7 bases between. Germline V gene lookup returns CDR1 SGHTA and CDR2 FQGNSA. The CDR3 sequence: CASSLFGGTDTQYF. CDR3 bases: TGTGCCAGCAGCTTATTCGGCGGCACAGATACGCAGTATTTT.

Comment on this clone: At one of its ends the junction is not consistent with the germline gene, which may arise from a read error. The genes are TRBV7-7 and TRBJ2-2; D may match TRBD1 or TRBD2 (6 bases each). The V gene's germline CDR1 is SSHAT and CDR2 FNYEAQ (reference sequence). The CDR3 extends over 15 amino acids. CDR3 loop: CASSPSWGATGELFF. In nucleotides, the CDR3 is TGTGCTAGCAGCCCTTCGTGGGGGGCCACCGGGGAGCTGTTTTTT.

The chain combines TRBV12-5 with TRBJ2-3; 8 nucleotides agree with TRBD2. The germline V gene has CDR1 LGHNT and CDR2 FRNRAP. The CDR3 runs 15 residues. Trimming took 1 base from V and 0 from J; bases not matched to a gene: 0. The chain's CDR3 is CASGLGTSSTDTQYF. The DNA of the CDR3 is TGTGCTAGTGGTTTGGGGACTAGCAGCACAGATACGCAGTATTTT.

The V and J genes are TRBV4-1 and TRBJ2-2, with D tentatively TRBD1 (6 bases). Trimming removed 3 bases at V and 6 bases at J, with 14 bases between. Germline CDR1 is MGHRA and CDR2 is YSYEKL. The CDR3 is made up of 15 amino acids. The CDR3 spells CASSHNRQVPGELFF. CDR3 DNA sequence: TGCGCCAGCAGCCACAATCGACAGGTACCCGGGGAGCTGTTTTTT.

This chain links TRBV5-4 with TRBJ1-6; a weak D match, TRBD1 (6 bases). CDR1 is SGHNT, CDR2 YYREEE, per germline (reference sequence). This CDR3 has 16 residues. Trimming took 4 bases from V and 9 from J, leaving 20 bases between them. This chain's CDR3 is CASSQGGGPKASPLHF. CDR3 nucleotides: TGTGCCAGCAGCCAAGGAGGGGGACCCAAGGCTTCACCCCTCCACTTT.

This sequence joins TRBV28 and TRBJ2-1; TRBD1 matches at 10 bases. V was pared by 7 bases and J by 4 bases, with 13 bases of the junction left unmatched. The CDR3 sequence is 17 residues long. The germline V gene encodes CDR1 MDHEN and CDR2 SYDVKM. The CDR3 region has the DNA TGTGCCAGCAACCCCCGCCGGGGGACAGGGGCTTACAATGAGCAGTTCTTC. Residues: CASNPRRGTGAYNEQFF.

The J gene is TRBJ2-3, the V gene TRBV7-2, with D unresolved. Between the trimmed V and J ends, which lost 6 bases and 3 bases, there was a span of 7 bases. The CDR3 totals 12 residues. Germline CDR1 SGHTA, CDR2 FQGNSA. CDR3: CASSRYTDTQYF. As DNA, the CDR3 is TGTGCCAGCAGTCGCTATACAGATACGCAGTATTTT.

The rearrangement uses TRBV5-6 and TRBJ2-4; D unresolved. Germline CDR1 SGHDT, CDR2 YYEEEE. CDR3 length equals 17 residues. V shed 0 bases and J shed 1 base, with 14 bases lying between them. CDR3 coding DNA: TGTGCCAGCAGCTTGGTCGTGACGCTTGGGGCCAAAAACATTCAGTACTTC. Protein sequence: CASSLVVTLGAKNIQYF.

The rearrangement joins TRBV11-2 to TRBJ2-7, with 9 bases fitting TRBD1. There are 15 residues in the CDR3. J gave up 4 bases and V 1 base, and 5 bases lay outside the gene matches. Germline values: CDR1 SGHAT, CDR2 FQNNGV. CDR3 sequence (DNA): TGTGCCAGCAGCTTAGGGGACAGGGCTCAGTACGAGCAGTACTTC. It translates to CASSLGDRAQYEQYF.

This chain joins TRBV27 and TRBJ2-7; TRBD2 aligns across 14 bases. Germline trimming cut 2 bases from V and 5 bases from J; bases unmatched to any gene: 5. CDR3 length equals 16 residues. CDR1 and CDR2 from the germline V gene are MNHEY and SMNVEV (reference sequence). The chain's CDR3 is CASSLGTSGSIHEQYF. In DNA form, the CDR3 reads TGTGCCAGCAGTTTAGGGACTAGCGGGAGCATCCACGAGCAGTACTTC.

The genes are TRBV28 and TRBJ2-3; D may be TRBD2 (7 bases). V was clipped by 6 bases and J by 3 bases, with 16 bases between them. The CDR3 contains 15 residues. Germline CDR1 reads MDHEN; CDR2 reads SYDVKM. CDR3 DNA: TGTGCCAGCAGATCCCCGGGGAGGGGGACAGATACGCAGTATTTT. This translates into CASRSPGRGTDTQYF.

The chain combines TRBV28 with TRBJ1-1; the D is unclear. Trimming shortened V by 2 bases and J by 10 bases, and 11 bases separated the two germline ends. The CDR3 is 12 residues long. In germline, CDR1 is MDHEN, CDR2 SYDVKM. CDR3 bases: TGTGCCAGCAGTTTAAGAGGGTACGGAGCTTTCTTT. Amino acids: CASSLRGYGAFF.

The V gene is TRBV18, the J gene TRBJ2-1; D not resolved. This CDR3 comprises 13 residues. V gave up 5 bases and J gave up 4 bases, with 9 bases separating them. Germline CDR1 is KGHSH and CDR2 is LQKENI. CDR3 DNA: TGTGCCAGCTCAGATATAGAATACAATGAGCAGTTCTTC. This encodes CASSDIEYNEQFF.

This chain uses TRBV4-3 with TRBJ2-1; perhaps TRBD2 as D (5 bases). The germline V gene encodes CDR1 LGHNA and CDR2 YSLEER. V was pared by 0 bases and J by 2 bases, with 14 bases between. The CDR3 is made up of 17 amino acids. The CDR3 sequence: CASSQESIGEPYNEQFF. The DNA for the CDR3 is TGCGCCAGCAGCCAAGAGTCAATCGGGGAGCCCTACAATGAGCAGTTCTTC.

The gene calls are TRBV5-1 and TRBJ2-3; 7 bases map to TRBD2. This CDR3 contains 15 residues. With 0 bases clipped from V and 4 bases from J, the junction kept 5 bases outside the gene matches. Germline V gene sequence: CDR1 SGHRS, CDR2 YFSETQ. As DNA, the CDR3 is TGCGCCAGCAGCTTGGTTCTAGCGGAGGCAGATACGCAGTATTTT. Its translation is CASSLVLAEADTQYF.

Turning to this clone: A read error may be the cause here, since a much bigger clone is one base away. The same CDR3 also results from other DNA sequences found in this sample. The chain joins TRBV30 to TRBJ1-4, with 8 bases matching TRBD1. CDR3 size: 14 residues. Germline V lookup: CDR1 GTSNPN, CDR2 SVGIG (reference sequence). The CDR3 loop reads CAWDPGQEGEKLFF. The DNA of the CDR3 is TGTGCCTGGGACCCGGGACAGGAGGGTGAAAAACTGTTTTTC.

V and J are TRBV30 and TRBJ2-1, with 10 bases lining up with TRBD2. From germline, CDR1 is GTSNPN and CDR2 SVGIG (reference sequence). Trimming took 3 bases from V and 6 from J; bases not matched to a gene: 5. The CDR3 spans 14 residues. For the CDR3, the DNA is TGTGCCTGGAGCCTAGCGGGAGCGTTCAATGAGCAGTTCTTC. This codes for CAWSLAGAFNEQFF.

This chain connects TRBV5-1 to TRBJ2-5, with D uncertain. The V end lost 0 bases, the J end lost 5 bases, and 17 bases lay between the germline ends. There are 16 residues in the CDR3. In germline, CDR1 is SGHRS, CDR2 YFSETQ. In nucleotides, the CDR3 is TGCGCCAGCAGCTTGGGCGGCAGTTGGTTGTTGGAGACCCAGTACTTC. Protein: CASSLGGSWLLETQYF.

The chain has TRBV4-2 and TRBJ2-1; maybe TRBD2 (6 bases). There are 17 residues in the CDR3. V gave up 0 bases and J gave up 4 bases, with 16 bases separating them. Germline loops: CDR1 LGHNA, CDR2 YNFKEQ. DNA of the CDR3: TGTGCCAGCAGCCAAGATATCGAAGTAGCGGCTTACAATGAGCAGTTCTTC. Translating it yields CASSQDIEVAAYNEQFF.

This chain links TRBV27 with TRBJ2-7; D may be TRBD2 (5 bases). CDR1 and CDR2 (germline): MNHEY, SMNVEV (reference sequence). This CDR3 is 13 amino acids long. Trimming pared 1 base from V and 5 bases from J, leaving 9 bases between. CDR3 amino acids: CASSLFPGNEQYF. The DNA for the CDR3 is TGTGCCAGCAGTTTATTTCCCGGGAACGAGCAGTACTTC.

The CDR3 DNA sequence: TGTGCCAGTAAGGTGGAGGGAAAAGATACGCAGTATTTT. This sequence encodes CASKVEGKDTQYF. The chain has TRBV19 and TRBJ2-3; maybe TRBD2 (6 bases). Germline V gene lookup returns CDR1 LNHDA and CDR2 SQIVND (reference sequence). V lost 7 bases and J 5 bases, leaving 13 bases between the germline ends. The CDR3 extends over 13 amino acids.

This chain links TRBV5-6 with TRBJ2-5; tentative D call: TRBD2 (6 bases). Germline lookup yields CDR1 SGHDT and CDR2 YYEEEE. The CDR3 extends over 14 amino acids. The V gene lost 0 bases and the J gene lost 5 bases, with 11 bases spanning the gap. CDR3 loop: CASSLEGGFETQYF. The CDR3, as DNA: TGTGCCAGCAGCTTGGAAGGAGGGTTCGAGACCCAGTACTTC.

The rearrangement uses TRBV10-3 and TRBJ1-2, with D tentatively TRBD1 (5 bases). The CDR3 sequence is 12 residues long. The V end was cut by 3 bases, the J end by 6 bases, with 8 bases between. Germline CDR1 is ENHRY and CDR2 is SYGVKD. DNA of the CDR3: TGTGCCATCAGTGACAGGGCGGATGGCTACACCTTC. As protein: CAISDRADGYTF.

The rearrangement joins TRBV19 to TRBJ2-5; 7 bases line up with TRBD2. CDR3 size: 15 residues. V gave up 3 bases and J gave up 5 bases; unmatched junction bases: 9. Germline CDR1 reads LNHDA; CDR2 reads SQIVND (reference sequence). The CDR3: CASSIDRGEWETQYF. CDR3 DNA sequence: TGTGCCAGTAGTATTGACCGGGGGGAGTGGGAGACCCAGTACTTC.